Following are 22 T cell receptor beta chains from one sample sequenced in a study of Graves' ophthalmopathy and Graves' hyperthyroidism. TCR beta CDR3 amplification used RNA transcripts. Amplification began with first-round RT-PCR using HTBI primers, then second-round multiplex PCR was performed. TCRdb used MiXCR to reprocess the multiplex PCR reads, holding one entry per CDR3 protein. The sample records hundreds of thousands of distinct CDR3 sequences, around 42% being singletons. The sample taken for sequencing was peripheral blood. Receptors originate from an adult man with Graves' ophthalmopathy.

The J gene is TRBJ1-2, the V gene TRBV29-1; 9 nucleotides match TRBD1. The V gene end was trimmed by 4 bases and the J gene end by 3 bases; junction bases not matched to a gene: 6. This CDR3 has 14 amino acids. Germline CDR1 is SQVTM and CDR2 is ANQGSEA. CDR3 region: CSVAGTGLHYGYTF. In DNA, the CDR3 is TGCAGCGTTGCCGGGACAGGGTTACACTATGGCTACACCTTC.

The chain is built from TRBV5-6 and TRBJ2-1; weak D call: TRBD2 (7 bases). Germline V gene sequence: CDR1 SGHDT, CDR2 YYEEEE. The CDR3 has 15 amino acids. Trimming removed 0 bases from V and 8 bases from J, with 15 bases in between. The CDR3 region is CASSLVGGRQDEQFF. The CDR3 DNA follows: TGTGCCAGCAGCTTGGTCGGGGGGCGCCAAGATGAGCAGTTCTTC.

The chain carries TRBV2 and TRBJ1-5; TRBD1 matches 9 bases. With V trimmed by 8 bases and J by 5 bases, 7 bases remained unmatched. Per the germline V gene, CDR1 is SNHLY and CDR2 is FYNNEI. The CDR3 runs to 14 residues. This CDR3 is CASGGTGKDQPQHF. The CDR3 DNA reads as TGTGCCAGCGGGGGGACAGGGAAGGATCAGCCCCAGCATTTT.

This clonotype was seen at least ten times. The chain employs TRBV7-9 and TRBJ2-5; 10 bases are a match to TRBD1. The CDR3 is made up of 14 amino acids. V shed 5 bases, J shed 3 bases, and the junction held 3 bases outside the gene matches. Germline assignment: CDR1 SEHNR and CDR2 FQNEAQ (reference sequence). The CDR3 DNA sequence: TGTGCCAGCAGCCCCGGGACAGGGGAAGAGACCCAGTACTTC. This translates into CASSPGTGEETQYF.

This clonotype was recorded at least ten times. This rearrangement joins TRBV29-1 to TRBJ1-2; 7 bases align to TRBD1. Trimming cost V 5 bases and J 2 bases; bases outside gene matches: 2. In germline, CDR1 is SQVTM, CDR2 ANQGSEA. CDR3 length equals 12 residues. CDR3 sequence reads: CSVRDSNYGYTF. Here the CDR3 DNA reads TGCAGCGTTAGGGACAGCAACTATGGCTACACCTTC. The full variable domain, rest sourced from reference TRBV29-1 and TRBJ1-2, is SAVISQKPSRDICQRGTSLTIQCQVDSQVTMMFWYRQQPGQSLTLIATANQGSEATYESGFVIDKFPISRPNLTFSTLTVSNMSPEDSSIYLCSVRDSNYGYTFGSGTRLTVV.

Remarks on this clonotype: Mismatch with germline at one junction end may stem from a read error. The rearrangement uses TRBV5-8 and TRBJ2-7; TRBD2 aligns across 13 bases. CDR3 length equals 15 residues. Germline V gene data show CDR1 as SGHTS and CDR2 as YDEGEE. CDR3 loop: CASSTGLAGSYAQYF. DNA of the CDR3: TGTGCCAGCAGCACGGGACTAGCGGGGTCCTACGCGCAGTACTTC.

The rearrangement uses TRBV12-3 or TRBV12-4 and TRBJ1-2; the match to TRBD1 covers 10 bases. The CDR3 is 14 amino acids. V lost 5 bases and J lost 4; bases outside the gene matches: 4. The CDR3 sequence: CASSRQGAAYGYTF. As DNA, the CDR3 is TGTGCCAGCAGTAGACAGGGGGCGGCCTATGGCTACACCTTC.

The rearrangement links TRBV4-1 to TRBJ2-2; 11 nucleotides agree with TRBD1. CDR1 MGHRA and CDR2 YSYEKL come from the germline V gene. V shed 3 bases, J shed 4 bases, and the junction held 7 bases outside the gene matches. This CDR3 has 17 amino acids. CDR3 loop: CASSHTKGTGGTGELFF. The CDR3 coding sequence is TGCGCCAGCAGCCACACGAAGGGGACAGGGGGCACCGGGGAGCTGTTTTTT.

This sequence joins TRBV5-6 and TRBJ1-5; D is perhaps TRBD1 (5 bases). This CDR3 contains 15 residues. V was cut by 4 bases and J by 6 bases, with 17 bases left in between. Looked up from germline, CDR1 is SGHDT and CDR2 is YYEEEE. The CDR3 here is CASSDGTPGGQPQHF. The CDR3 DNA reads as TGTGCCAGCAGCGACGGGACCCCGGGAGGTCAGCCCCAGCATTTT.

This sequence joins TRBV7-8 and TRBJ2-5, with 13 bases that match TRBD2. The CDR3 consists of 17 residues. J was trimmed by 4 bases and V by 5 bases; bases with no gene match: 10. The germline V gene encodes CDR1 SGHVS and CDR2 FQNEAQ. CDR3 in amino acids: CASSDGGLAGRGETQYF. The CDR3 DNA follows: TGTGCCAGCAGCGACGGGGGACTAGCGGGAAGGGGAGAGACCCAGTACTTC.

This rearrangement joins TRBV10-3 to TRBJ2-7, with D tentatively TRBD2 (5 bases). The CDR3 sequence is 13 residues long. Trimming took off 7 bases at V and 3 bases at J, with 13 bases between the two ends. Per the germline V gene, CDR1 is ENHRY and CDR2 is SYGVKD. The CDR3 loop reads CAITGSMGYEQYF. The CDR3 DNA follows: TGTGCCATCACGGGGAGTATGGGCTACGAGCAGTACTTC.

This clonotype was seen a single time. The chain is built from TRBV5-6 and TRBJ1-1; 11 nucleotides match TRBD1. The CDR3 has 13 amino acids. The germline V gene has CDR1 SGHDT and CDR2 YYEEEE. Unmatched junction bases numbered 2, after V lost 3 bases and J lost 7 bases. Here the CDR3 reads CASSYGTGGEAFF. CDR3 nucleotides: TGTGCCAGCAGCTACGGGACAGGGGGTGAAGCTTTCTTT.

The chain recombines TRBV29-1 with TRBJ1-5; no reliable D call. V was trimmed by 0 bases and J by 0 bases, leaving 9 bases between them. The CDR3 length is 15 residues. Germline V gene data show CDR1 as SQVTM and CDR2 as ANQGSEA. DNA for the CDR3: TGCAGCGTTGAAGAGCCCCTCTATAGCAATCAGCCCCAGCATTTT. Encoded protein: CSVEEPLYSNQPQHF.

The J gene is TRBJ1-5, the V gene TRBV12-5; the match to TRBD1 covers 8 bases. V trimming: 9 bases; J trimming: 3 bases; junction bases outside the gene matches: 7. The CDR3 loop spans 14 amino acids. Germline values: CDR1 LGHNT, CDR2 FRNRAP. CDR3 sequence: CASRTGKPNQPQHF. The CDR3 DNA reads TGTGCTAGCAGGACAGGGAAACCCAATCAGCCCCAGCATTTT. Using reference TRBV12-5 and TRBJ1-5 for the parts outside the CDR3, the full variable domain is DARVTQTPRHKVTEMGQEVTMRCQPILGHNTVFWYRQTMMQGLELLAYFRNRAPLDDSGMPKDRFSAEMPDATLATLKIQPSEPRDSAVYFCASRTGKPNQPQHFGDGTRLSIL.

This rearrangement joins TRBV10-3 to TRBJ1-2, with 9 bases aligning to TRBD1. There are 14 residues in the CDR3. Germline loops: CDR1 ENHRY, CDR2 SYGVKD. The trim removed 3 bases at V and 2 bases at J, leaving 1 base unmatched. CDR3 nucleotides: TGTGCCATCAGTGAACAGGGGGCGAACTATGGCTACACCTTC. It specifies CAISEQGANYGYTF.

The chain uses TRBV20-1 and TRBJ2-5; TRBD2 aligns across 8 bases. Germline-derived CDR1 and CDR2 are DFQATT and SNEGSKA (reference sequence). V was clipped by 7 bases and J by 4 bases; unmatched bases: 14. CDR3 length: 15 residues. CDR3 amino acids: CSGRGGGAWSETQYF. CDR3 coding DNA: TGCAGTGGTCGGGGGGGGGGCGCATGGTCAGAGACCCAGTACTTC.

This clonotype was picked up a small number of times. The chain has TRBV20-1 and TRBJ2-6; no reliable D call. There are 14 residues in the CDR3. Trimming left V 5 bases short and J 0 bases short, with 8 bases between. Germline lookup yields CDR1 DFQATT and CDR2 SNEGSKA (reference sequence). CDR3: CSASTVSGANVLTF. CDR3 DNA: TGCAGTGCTTCCACAGTCTCTGGGGCCAACGTCCTGACTTTC.

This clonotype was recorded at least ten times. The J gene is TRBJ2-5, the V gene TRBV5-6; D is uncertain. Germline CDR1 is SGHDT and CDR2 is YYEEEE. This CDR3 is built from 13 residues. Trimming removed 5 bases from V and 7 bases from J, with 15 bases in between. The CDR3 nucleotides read TGTGCCAGCAGTCCCGGGTCCGGAGCGACCCAGTACTTC. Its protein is CASSPGSGATQYF.

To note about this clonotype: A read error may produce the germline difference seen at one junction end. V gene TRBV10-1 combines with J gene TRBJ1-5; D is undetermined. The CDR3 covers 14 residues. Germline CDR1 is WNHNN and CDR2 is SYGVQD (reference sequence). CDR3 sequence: CASNSQPYNQPQHF. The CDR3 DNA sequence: TGTGCCAGCAATAGCCAGCCCTACAATCAGCCCCAGCATTTT.

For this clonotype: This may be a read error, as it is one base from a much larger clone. This CDR3 reads CATSSTRGNSPLHF. Written as DNA, the CDR3 is TGTGCCACCAGCAGCACGAGGGGGAATTCACCCCTCCACTTT. The J gene is TRBJ1-6, the V gene TRBV15; tentative D call: TRBD1 (6 bases). Trimming left V 3 bases short and J 7 bases short, with 10 bases between. Per the germline V gene, CDR1 is LNHNV and CDR2 is YYDKDF (reference sequence). The CDR3 consists of 14 residues. The entire variable domain, with the rest obtained from reference TRBV15 and TRBJ1-6, is as follows: DAMVIQNPRYQVTQFGKPVTLSCSQTLNHNVMYWYQQKSSQAPKLLFHYYDKDFNNEADTPDNFQSRRPNTSFCFLDIRSPGLGDTAMYLCATSSTRGNSPLHFGNGTRLTVT.

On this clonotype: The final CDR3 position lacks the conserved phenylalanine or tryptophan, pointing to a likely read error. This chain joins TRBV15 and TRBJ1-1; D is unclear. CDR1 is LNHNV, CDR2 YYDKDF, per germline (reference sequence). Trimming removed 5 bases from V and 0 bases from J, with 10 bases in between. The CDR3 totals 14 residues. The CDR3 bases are TGTGCCACCAGCCGGAGCCCCATGAACACTGAAGCTTTCCTT. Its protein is CATSRSPMNTEAFL.

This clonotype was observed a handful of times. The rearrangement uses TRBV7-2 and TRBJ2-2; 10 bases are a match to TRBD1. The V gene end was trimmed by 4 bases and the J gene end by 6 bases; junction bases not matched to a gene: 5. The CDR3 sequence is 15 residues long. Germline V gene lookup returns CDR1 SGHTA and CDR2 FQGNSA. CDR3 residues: CASSSRQGAAGELFF. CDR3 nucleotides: TGTGCCAGCAGCTCCCGACAGGGGGCGGCCGGGGAGCTGTTTTTT.